The TCR beta chain under discussion was sequenced for a study of T cells after posttransplantation cyclophosphamide. Findings and limits, study-wide: Blood and skin or GI T cell repertoires showed limited TRB overlap.

The CDR3 sequence is 16 residues long. Trimming took off 5 bases at V and 5 bases at J, with 22 bases between the two ends. Per the germline V gene, CDR1 is SGHTA and CDR2 is FQGNSA. Concerning this clone itself: Its antigen is unknown.

A marrow graft followed busulfan-fludarabine conditioning, with cyclophosphamide on days +3 and +4. Some clones are missing from TCRdb's copy, which holds only in-frame ones; the method was immunoSEQ multiplex PCR. The sample includes around 890 clones, approximately 52% of them seen just once. The sequence was collected from a female patient in her 60s who received an allogeneic stem cell transplant from a related donor and was CMV-positive. These T cells may partly come from the graft donor. The V gene is TRBV7-2, the J gene TRBJ2-7; weak D call: TRBD1 (5 bases). This specimen consisted of CD8+ T cells sorted from blood, obtained after allogeneic stem cell transplant with posttransplant cyclophosphamide. The CDR3 nucleotides read TGTGCCAGCAGCCAGGGCGGTCCCCTGTCAATCCACGAGCAGTACTTC. Protein: CASSQGGPLSIHEQYF.